The 26 T cell receptor beta chains below were found in one sample sequenced in a study of cytomegalovirus exposure and HLA in healthy donors. 60 Vbeta and 13 Jbeta primers were used in PCR. The assay was immunoSEQ multiplex PCR, and TCRdb's table has in-frame clones only and misses some. This sample has under 200,000 clones, with almost 85% found just once. The sample comprised PBMCs. These receptors were collected from a man younger than 40 in good health and CMV-seronegative.

The V gene is TRBV11-2, the J gene TRBJ2-1; D may be TRBD1 (5 bases). The CDR3 loop spans 13 amino acids. Trimming removed 4 bases at V and 2 bases at J, with 6 bases between. From germline, CDR1 is SGHAT and CDR2 FQNNGV. The CDR3 DNA reads TGTGCCAGCAGCTCGACAGCCTACAATGAGCAGTTCTTC. This codes for CASSSTAYNEQFF.

The rearrangement links TRBV27 to TRBJ2-3; 10 nucleotides agree with TRBD2. The V segment lost 7 bases and the J segment 4 bases; nucleotides outside the gene matches: 5. Germline CDR1 reads MNHEY; CDR2 reads SMNVEV (reference sequence). This CDR3 has 14 amino acids. CDR3 loop: CASTIGLAADTQYF. The CDR3 DNA is TGTGCCAGCACCATCGGACTAGCGGCAGATACGCAGTATTTT.

This chain links TRBV5-1 with TRBJ2-7; 10 bases agree with TRBD1. V lost 2 bases and J lost 0; bases outside the gene matches: 2. Looked up from germline, CDR1 is SGHRS and CDR2 is YFSETQ. CDR3 length: 15 amino acids. In nucleotides, the CDR3 is TGCGCCAGCAGCTTAGGACAGGGGGTCTCCTACGAGCAGTACTTC. It specifies CASSLGQGVSYEQYF.

V usage is TRBV6-4 and J usage is TRBJ2-1; D ambiguous. Germline V gives CDR1 MRHNA, CDR2 SNTAGT. V gave up 7 bases and J gave up 6 bases, with 10 bases separating them. There are 12 residues in the CDR3. The CDR3 region has the DNA TGTGCCAGCACCCAAATTTCCAATGAGCAGTTCTTC. The encoded protein is CASTQISNEQFF.

As regards this clone: Given the absence of the conserved phenylalanine or tryptophan at the CDR3 end, a read error is likely. The rearrangement uses TRBV5-6 and TRBJ1-5, with no clear D. The germline V and J ends were trimmed by 2 bases and 5 bases, with 5 bases remaining between them. This CDR3 spans 12 amino acids. Germline assignment: CDR1 SGHDT and CDR2 YYEEEE. The CDR3: CASSFQDQPQHL. CDR3 coding DNA: TGTGCCAGCAGCTTTCAGGATCAGCCCCAGCATCTT.

This rearrangement joins TRBV28 to TRBJ1-5; D call uncertain. Trimming cost V 5 bases and J 0 bases, with 8 bases left between them. The CDR3 contains 14 residues. Germline lookup yields CDR1 MDHEN and CDR2 SYDVKM. The CDR3 reads CASSRDTSNQPQHF. CDR3 in DNA: TGTGCCAGCAGTCGCGACACTAGCAATCAGCCCCAGCATTTT.

J is TRBJ2-7 and V is TRBV5-4, with a weak D call TRBD1 (6 bases). The germline gives CDR1 SGHNT, CDR2 YYREEE (reference sequence). The V end lost 4 bases, the J end lost 4 bases, and 18 bases lay between the germline ends. The CDR3 runs to 15 residues. CDR3 in DNA: TGTGCCAGCAGCGCCTCCCGGGACAACTCTTACGAGCAGTACTTC. Translation gives CASSASRDNSYEQYF.

The J gene is TRBJ1-1, the V gene TRBV7-2; no definite D call. V lost 5 bases, J lost 4 bases, and 11 bases lay in between. The CDR3 is 13 amino acids. Germline CDR1 is SGHTA and CDR2 is FQGNSA. For the CDR3, the DNA is TGTGCCAGCAGCCCAGACACCCTCACTGAAGCTTTCTTT. Amino acid sequence: CASSPDTLTEAFF.

V gene TRBV5-1 combines with J gene TRBJ2-1; 7 bases are a match to TRBD2. V dropped 0 bases and J dropped 7; count of bases not matched to a gene: 10. The CDR3 has 16 residues. Per the germline V gene, CDR1 is SGHRS and CDR2 is YFSETQ. The CDR3 sequence is CASSLARGEGRNEQFF. The CDR3 DNA reads as TGCGCCAGCAGCTTGGCCAGAGGGGAGGGCAGAAATGAGCAGTTCTTC.

In nucleotides, the CDR3 is TGTGCCACCAGCAGAGGGGGGGGCAATGAGCAGTTCTTC. Its protein product is CATSRGGGNEQFF. V gene TRBV15 combines with J gene TRBJ2-1, with 7 bases matching TRBD2. CDR1 and CDR2 from the germline V gene are LNHNV and YYDKDF (reference sequence). The CDR3 runs to 13 residues. V was pared by 1 base and J by 6 bases, with 0 bases of the junction left unmatched.

This chain uses TRBV30 with TRBJ2-5; 7 bases match TRBD2. Germline V lookup: CDR1 GTSNPN, CDR2 SVGIG (reference sequence). The CDR3 consists of 15 residues. Trimming took 5 bases from V and 4 from J; bases not matched to a gene: 13. The CDR3 loop is CAWDRLPSGIETQYF. CDR3 in DNA: TGTGCCTGGGACCGCCTTCCTAGCGGAATAGAGACCCAGTACTTC.

The rearrangement joins TRBV5-1 to TRBJ2-3; TRBD1 aligns across 7 bases. V gave up 3 bases and J gave up 2 bases; unmatched junction bases: 6. The CDR3 has 15 residues. Per the germline V gene, CDR1 is SGHRS and CDR2 is YFSETQ. CDR3 sequence reads: CASSSTGTDTDTQYF. The CDR3, as DNA: TGCGCCAGCAGCTCAACCGGGACAGACACAGATACGCAGTATTTT.

J is TRBJ1-2 and V is TRBV7-2; 12 bases map to TRBD1. Per the germline V gene, CDR1 is SGHTA and CDR2 is FQGNSA. The J segment lost 8 bases and the V segment lost 3 bases, leaving 7 bases of the junction unmatched. The CDR3 has 15 residues. The CDR3 loop is CASSFRDRGLGGYTF. The CDR3 bases are TGTGCCAGCAGCTTTAGGGACAGGGGGCTGGGGGGCTACACCTTC.

CDR3 nucleotide sequence: TGTGCCAGCAGTTACGGGGGCGTGTCTGGCTACACCTTC. It is translated as CASSYGGVSGYTF. The chain combines TRBV6-5 with TRBJ1-2; maybe TRBD1 (6 bases). The CDR3 loop spans 13 amino acids. V dropped 2 bases and J dropped 7 bases, with 11 bases sitting between them. Germline CDR1 and CDR2: MNHEY and SVGAGI.

The CDR3 nucleotides are TGTGCCATCCGGAGGGAGGCGGTCAATGAGCAGTTCTTC. Translation: CAIRREAVNEQFF. This rearrangement joins TRBV10-3 to TRBJ2-1; a possible D gene is TRBD2 (6 bases). Germline V gene lookup returns CDR1 ENHRY and CDR2 SYGVKD. V was clipped by 8 bases and J by 6 bases, with 14 bases between them. The CDR3 has 13 amino acids.

The chain carries TRBV6-6 and TRBJ1-1; no reliable D call. Trimming cost V 7 bases and J 1 base, with 7 bases left between them. The CDR3 sequence is 12 residues long. CDR1 and CDR2 from the germline V gene are MNHNY and SVGAGI (reference sequence). The CDR3 loop is CASTQKNTEAFF. In DNA, the CDR3 is TGTGCCAGCACTCAGAAGAACACTGAAGCTTTCTTT.

The rearrangement links TRBV7-2 to TRBJ2-1, with 11 bases that match TRBD2. The CDR3 has 19 residues. Trimming at V came to 1 base and at J to 3 bases, leaving 11 bases not matched to a gene. Germline CDR1 reads SGHTA; CDR2 reads FQGNSA. CDR3 sequence: CASSLGVLAGGPSYNEQFF. CDR3 nucleotide sequence: TGTGCCAGCAGCTTAGGGGTTCTAGCGGGGGGACCCAGCTACAATGAGCAGTTCTTC.

This chain uses TRBV9 with TRBJ1-1, with TRBD1 identical over 11 bases. The germline CDR1 and CDR2 sequences are SGDLS and YYNGEE. Trimming took 7 bases from V and 5 from J; bases not matched to a gene: 4. This CDR3 region has 13 residues. CDR3 sequence (DNA): TGTGCCAGCGGGGACAGGGGGGGGACTGAAGCTTTCTTT. It is translated as CASGDRGGTEAFF.

The chain combines TRBV10-2 with TRBJ1-6, with D perhaps TRBD1 (5 bases). CDR1 is WSHSY, CDR2 SAAADI, per germline. V shed 6 bases and J shed 6 bases, with 15 bases lying between them. The CDR3 contains 15 residues. The CDR3 nucleotides read TGCGCCAGCAGACAGAACCAGGGTCTTAATTCACCCCTCCACTTT. Its translation is CASRQNQGLNSPLHF.

The chain has TRBV2 and TRBJ2-5; 7 positions agree with TRBD2. CDR1 is SNHLY and CDR2 is FYNNEI in the germline V gene. The CDR3 has 15 residues. J gave up 2 bases and V 9 bases, and 12 bases lay outside the gene matches. The CDR3 loop reads CASQRASGHQETQYF. The DNA of the CDR3 is TGTGCCAGTCAAAGGGCTAGCGGACATCAAGAGACCCAGTACTTC.

The V gene is TRBV10-3, the J gene TRBJ1-6; 8 bases map to TRBD1. Germline CDR1 ENHRY, CDR2 SYGVKD. The CDR3 contains 13 residues. The V gene end was trimmed by 11 bases and the J gene end by 9 bases; junction bases not matched to a gene: 9. The CDR3 sequence is CAVDDRGGSPLHF. DNA for the CDR3: TGTGCCGTCGATGACAGGGGAGGTTCACCCCTCCACTTT.

The rearrangement joins TRBV6-1 to TRBJ2-5, with TRBD2 matching over 8 bases. The germline V gene has CDR1 MNHNS and CDR2 SASEGT. The V segment lost 3 bases and the J segment 5 bases; nucleotides outside the gene matches: 11. The CDR3 is made up of 16 amino acids. CDR3 sequence: CASSEDREGSRETQYF. The CDR3, as DNA: TGTGCCAGCAGTGAGGACCGGGAGGGATCGCGGGAGACCCAGTACTTC.

This clone appeared a single time. The rearrangement joins TRBV7-9 to TRBJ1-4; D is ambiguous. CDR1 and CDR2 from the germline V gene are SEHNR and FQNEAQ (reference sequence). The CDR3 runs to 16 residues. V dropped 3 bases and J dropped 5 bases, with 16 bases sitting between them. The CDR3 nucleotides read TGTGCCAGCAGCTTTTCGCCGGGAAGAAGCAATGAAAAACTGTTTTTT. It encodes CASSFSPGRSNEKLFF.

This clone was counted between two and nine times. V and J are TRBV6-5 and TRBJ2-1, with D tentatively TRBD2 (6 bases). In germline, CDR1 is MNHEY, CDR2 SVGAGI. V was trimmed by 6 bases and J by 0 bases, leaving 12 bases between them. The CDR3 is made up of 15 amino acids. CDR3 protein: CASSSSVNSYNEQFF. The CDR3 DNA follows: TGTGCCAGCAGCTCTAGCGTCAACTCCTACAATGAGCAGTTCTTC.

The chain carries TRBV5-6 and TRBJ2-7, with D perhaps matching TRBD2 (7 bases). Germline V gene data show CDR1 as SGHDT and CDR2 as YYEEEE. This CDR3 comprises 15 residues. The germline V and J ends were trimmed by 1 base and 5 bases, with 16 bases remaining between them. The CDR3 DNA follows: TGTGCCAGCAGCTTGAAACGGGGGGCGGGGGACGAGCAGTACTTC. Translated, it gives CASSLKRGAGDEQYF.

V usage is TRBV15 and J usage is TRBJ2-7; the match to TRBD2 covers 7 bases. This CDR3 spans 19 amino acids. Germline V CDR1 and CDR2: LNHNV, YYDKDF (reference sequence). J lost 5 bases, V lost 0 bases, and 19 bases had no gene match. The CDR3 DNA is TGTGCCACCAGCAGAGAATGGGCGGCGGGGGTCGGGTTTCGAGACGAGCAGTACTTC. Amino acid sequence: CATSREWAAGVGFRDEQYF.